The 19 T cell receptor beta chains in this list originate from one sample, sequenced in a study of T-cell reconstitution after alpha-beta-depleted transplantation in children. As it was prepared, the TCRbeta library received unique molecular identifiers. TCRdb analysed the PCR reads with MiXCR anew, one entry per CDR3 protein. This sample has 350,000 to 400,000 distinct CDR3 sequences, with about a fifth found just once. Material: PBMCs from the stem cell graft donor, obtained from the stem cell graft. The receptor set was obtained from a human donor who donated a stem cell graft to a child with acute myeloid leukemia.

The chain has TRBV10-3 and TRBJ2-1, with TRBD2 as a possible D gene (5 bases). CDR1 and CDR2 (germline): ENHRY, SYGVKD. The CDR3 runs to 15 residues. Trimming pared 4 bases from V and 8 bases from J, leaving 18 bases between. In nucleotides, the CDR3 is TGTGCCATCAGTGGGTGGTACCGGGATGACGATGAGCAGTTCTTC. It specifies CAISGWYRDDDEQFF.

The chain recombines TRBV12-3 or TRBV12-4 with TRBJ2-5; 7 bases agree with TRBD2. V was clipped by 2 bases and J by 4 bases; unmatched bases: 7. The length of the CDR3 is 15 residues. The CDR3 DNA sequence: TGTGCCAGCAGTTTACGCGGGAGCTTGCGAGAGACCCAGTACTTC. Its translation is CASSLRGSLRETQYF.

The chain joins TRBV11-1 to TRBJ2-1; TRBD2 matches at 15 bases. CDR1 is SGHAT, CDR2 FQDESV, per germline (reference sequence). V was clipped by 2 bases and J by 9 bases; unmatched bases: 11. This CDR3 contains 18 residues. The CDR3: CASSLYAPGLAGGPEQFF. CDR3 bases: TGTGCCAGCAGCTTATACGCCCCCGGACTAGCGGGAGGGCCTGAGCAGTTCTTC.

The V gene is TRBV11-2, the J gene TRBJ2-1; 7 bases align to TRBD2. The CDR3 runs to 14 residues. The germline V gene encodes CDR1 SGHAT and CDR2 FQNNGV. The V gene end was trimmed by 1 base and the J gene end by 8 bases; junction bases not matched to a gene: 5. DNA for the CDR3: TGTGCCAGCAGCTTAGCGGGGGGTAGCGATGAGCAGTTCTTC. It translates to CASSLAGGSDEQFF. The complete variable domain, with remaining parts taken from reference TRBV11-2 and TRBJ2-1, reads EAGVAQSPRYKIIEKRQSVAFWCNPISGHATLYWYQQILGQGPKLLIQFQNNGVVDDSQLPKDRFSAERLKGVDSTLKIQPAKLEDSAVYLCASSLAGGSDEQFFGPGTRLTVL.

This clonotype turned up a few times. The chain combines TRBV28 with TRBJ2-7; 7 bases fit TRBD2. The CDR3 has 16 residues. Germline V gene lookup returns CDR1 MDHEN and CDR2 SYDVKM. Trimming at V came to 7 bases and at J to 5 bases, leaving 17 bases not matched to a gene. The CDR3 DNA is TGTGCCAGCACCTCGCTCGGTGCGGGAGCCCTAAACGAGCAGTACTTC. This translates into CASTSLGAGALNEQYF.

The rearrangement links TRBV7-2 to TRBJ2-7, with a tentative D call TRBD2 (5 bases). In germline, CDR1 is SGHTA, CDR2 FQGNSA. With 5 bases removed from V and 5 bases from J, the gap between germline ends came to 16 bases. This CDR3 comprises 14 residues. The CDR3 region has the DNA TGTGCCAGCAGCCTCCGTGTGGGAGTCGACGAGCAGTACTTC. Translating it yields CASSLRVGVDEQYF.

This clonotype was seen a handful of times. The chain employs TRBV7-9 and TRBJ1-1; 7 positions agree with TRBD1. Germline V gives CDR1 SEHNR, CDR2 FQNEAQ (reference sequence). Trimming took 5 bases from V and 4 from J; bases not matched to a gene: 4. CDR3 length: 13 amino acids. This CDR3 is CASSQQGGTEAFF. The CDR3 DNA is TGTGCCAGCAGCCAGCAGGGGGGCACTGAAGCTTTCTTT.

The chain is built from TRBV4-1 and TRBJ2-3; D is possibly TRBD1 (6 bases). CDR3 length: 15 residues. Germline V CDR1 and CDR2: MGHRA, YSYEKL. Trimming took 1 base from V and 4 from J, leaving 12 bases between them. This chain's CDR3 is CASSQVGAIADTQYF. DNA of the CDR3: TGCGCCAGCAGCCAAGTGGGGGCCATCGCAGATACGCAGTATTTT.

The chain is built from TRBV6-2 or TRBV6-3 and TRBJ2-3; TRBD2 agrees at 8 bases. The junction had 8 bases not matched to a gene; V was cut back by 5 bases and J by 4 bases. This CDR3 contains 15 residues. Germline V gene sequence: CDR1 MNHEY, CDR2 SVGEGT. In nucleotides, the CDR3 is TGTGCCAGCAGTCCCGGGACTAGTTTCCCAGATACGCAGTATTTT. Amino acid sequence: CASSPGTSFPDTQYF.

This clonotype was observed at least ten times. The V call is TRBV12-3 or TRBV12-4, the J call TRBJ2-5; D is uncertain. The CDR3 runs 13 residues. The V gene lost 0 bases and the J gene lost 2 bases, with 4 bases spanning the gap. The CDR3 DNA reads TGTGCCAGCAGTTTAGCGCTACAAGAGACCCAGTACTTC. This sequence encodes CASSLALQETQYF.

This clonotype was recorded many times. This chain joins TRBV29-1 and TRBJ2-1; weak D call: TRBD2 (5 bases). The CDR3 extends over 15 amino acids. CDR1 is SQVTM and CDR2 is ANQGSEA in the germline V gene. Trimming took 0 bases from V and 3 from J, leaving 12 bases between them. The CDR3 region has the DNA TGCAGCGTTGAAGAAGCCGGACTGGACTACAATGAGCAGTTCTTC. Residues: CSVEEAGLDYNEQFF.

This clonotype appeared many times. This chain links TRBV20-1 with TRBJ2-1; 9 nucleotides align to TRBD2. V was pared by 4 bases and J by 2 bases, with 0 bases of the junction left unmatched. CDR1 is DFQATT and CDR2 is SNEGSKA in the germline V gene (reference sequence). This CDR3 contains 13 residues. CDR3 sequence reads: CSATSGTYNEQFF. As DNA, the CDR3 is TGCAGTGCTACTAGCGGGACCTACAATGAGCAGTTCTTC.

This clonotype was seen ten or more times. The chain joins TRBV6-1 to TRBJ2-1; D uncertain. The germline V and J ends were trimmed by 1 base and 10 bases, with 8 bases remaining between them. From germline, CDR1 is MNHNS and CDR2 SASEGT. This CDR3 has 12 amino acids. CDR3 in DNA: TGTGCCAGCAGTGAAGACGGTGGGGAGCAGTTCTTC. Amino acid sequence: CASSEDGGEQFF.

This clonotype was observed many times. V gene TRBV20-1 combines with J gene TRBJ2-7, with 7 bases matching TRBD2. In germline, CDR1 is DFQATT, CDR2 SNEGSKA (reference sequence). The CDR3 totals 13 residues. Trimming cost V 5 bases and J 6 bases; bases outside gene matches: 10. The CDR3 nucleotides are TGCAGTGCTGTGGGAGGGCCTGGGGGCGAGCAGTACTTC. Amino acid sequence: CSAVGGPGGEQYF.

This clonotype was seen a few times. The chain's CDR3 is CASNALGDRSVRGTEAFF. CDR3 bases: TGTGCCAGCAACGCCTTGGGGGACAGGTCAGTTAGAGGGACTGAAGCTTTCTTT. V usage is TRBV7-9 and J usage is TRBJ1-1, with 8 nucleotides matching TRBD1. The V segment lost 7 bases and the J segment 5 bases; nucleotides outside the gene matches: 21. The CDR3 covers 18 residues. Germline CDR1 SEHNR, CDR2 FQNEAQ (reference sequence). The full variable domain, completed using reference TRBV7-9 and TRBJ1-1, is DTGVSQNPRHKITKRGQNVTFRCDPISEHNRLYWYRQTLGQGPEFLTYFQNEAQLEKSRLLSDRFSAERPKGSFSTLEIQRTEQGDSAMYLCASNALGDRSVRGTEAFFGQGTRLTVV.

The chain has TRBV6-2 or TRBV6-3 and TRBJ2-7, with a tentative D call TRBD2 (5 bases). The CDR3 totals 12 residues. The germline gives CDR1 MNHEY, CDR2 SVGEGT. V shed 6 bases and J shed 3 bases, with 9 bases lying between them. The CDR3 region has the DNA TGTGCCAGCAGACTAGACTACTACGAGCAGTACTTC. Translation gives CASRLDYYEQYF.

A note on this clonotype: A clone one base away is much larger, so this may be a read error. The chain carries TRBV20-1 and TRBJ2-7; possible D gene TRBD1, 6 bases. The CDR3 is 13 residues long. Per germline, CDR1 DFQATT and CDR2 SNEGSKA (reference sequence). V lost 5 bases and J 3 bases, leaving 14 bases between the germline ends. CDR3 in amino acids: CSAWGPTIYEQYF. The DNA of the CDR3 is TGCAGTGCTTGGGGGCCCACTATCTACGAGCAGTACTTC.

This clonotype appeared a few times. The DNA for the CDR3 is TGCAGTGCTAGAGATAAAGGAAGGGATGAAAAACTGTTTTTT. It is translated as CSARDKGRDEKLFF. The chain has TRBV20-1 and TRBJ1-4, with D unclear. The CDR3 contains 14 residues. The V gene's germline CDR1 is DFQATT and CDR2 SNEGSKA (reference sequence). The V gene lost 0 bases and the J gene lost 6 bases, with 11 bases spanning the gap.

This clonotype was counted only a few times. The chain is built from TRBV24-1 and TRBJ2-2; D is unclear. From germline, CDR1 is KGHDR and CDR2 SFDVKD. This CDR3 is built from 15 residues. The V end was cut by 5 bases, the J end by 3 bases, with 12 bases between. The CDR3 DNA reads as TGTGCCACCAGTGCGGACCTAGACTACACCGGGGAGCTGTTTTTT. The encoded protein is CATSADLDYTGELFF.